The T cell receptor beta chain described here comes from a study of identical twins. A word on this clonotype: The antigen remains unidentified.

MiXCR was run by TCRdb on the 5' RACE reads, yielding one entry per CDR3 protein. The profile shows some 570,000 distinct CDR3 sequences, about a fifth of them singletons. The study, taken as a whole, reports: Twin-shared out-of-frame alpha sequences showed excess low generation probability. For monozygotic twins, models underestimated out-of-frame TCR alpha sharing. Partial confounding of zero-insertion analyses by invariant MAIT and iNKT cells was possible. A cross-sectional statistical analysis, not follow-up of the same donors, supported the conclusions.

The length of the CDR3 is 11 residues. CDR1 and CDR2 from the germline V gene are SEHNR and FQNEAQ (reference sequence). V was pared by 5 bases and J by 10 bases, with 11 bases between. The data also belong to a second study, concerning yellow fever vaccine responses in identical twins.

This chain connects TRBV7-9 to TRBJ1-1; D is undetermined. This TCR came from a woman between 18 and 30 years old in good health. Sequenced: CD4+ T cells sorted from blood. The CDR3 protein is CASSPEVTAFF. DNA for the CDR3: TGTGCCAGCAGCCCCGAGGTAACAGCTTTCTTT.